These 6 T cell receptor beta chains were all obtained from the same sample, sequenced in a study of regulatory T cells in long-lasting Graves disease (dated by TCRdb to the early 2020s). Libraries were prepared through multiplex PCR. TCRdb shows the sequencer as Illumina HiSeq 4000. iRepertoire HTBI primers and Arm-PCR amplification of CDR3 regions were used to construct TCR beta libraries. The public reads were run again by TCRdb, first through fastp at Q25 and then through MiXCR, and only productive beta chains were kept. Rows merge per CDR3 protein into single entries with the most common DNA and genes. The sample yields 500,000 or so distinct CDR3 sequences; approximately 15% were counted once. The ten largest clones capture approximately 15% of the sample. The time point label on this specimen signifies: newly diagnosed GD, antithyroid drugs for less than 3 months. For both TCR sequencing and RNA sequencing, RNA was extracted from PBMCs using TRIzol.

The sample also formed part of further work on T cells in Graves' hyperthyroidism and ophthalmopathy.

Sequenced here: peripheral blood mononuclear cells (PBMCs), sampled at new diagnosis, from a patient treated with antithyroid drugs. These receptors originate from a woman aged 45-65 years with Graves disease. Donor details come from another sample of the same person, matched by shared clones.

This clonotype was counted between two and nine times. J is TRBJ1-1 and V is TRBV14, with a weak D call TRBD1 (5 bases). This CDR3 has 15 amino acids. The germline V gene encodes CDR1 SGHDN and CDR2 FVKESK. Trimming took off 4 bases at V and 0 bases at J, with 12 bases between the two ends. CDR3: CASSRLGPVNTEAFF. Written as DNA, the CDR3 is TGTGCCAGCAGCCGCCTGGGACCGGTGAACACTGAAGCTTTCTTT.

This clonotype was counted many times. This rearrangement joins TRBV12-3 or TRBV12-4 to TRBJ2-2; D is unresolved. With 5 bases removed from V and 0 bases from J, the gap between germline ends came to 7 bases. This CDR3 contains 14 residues. For the CDR3, the DNA is TGTGCCAGCAGTGACGGTCCGAACACCGGGGAGCTGTTTTTT. Its protein product is CASSDGPNTGELFF.

This clonotype was seen a handful of times. The V and J genes are TRBV4-2 and TRBJ2-1; 9 bases align to TRBD2. CDR3 length: 16 residues. The germline V gene has CDR1 LGHNA and CDR2 YNFKEQ. The J segment lost 2 bases and the V segment lost 0 bases, leaving 2 bases of the junction unmatched. The CDR3 DNA reads as TGTGCCAGCAGCCAAGATCCTAGCGGGGCCTACAATGAGCAGTTCTTC. As protein: CASSQDPSGAYNEQFF.

The sample holds a few counts of this clonotype. The V gene is TRBV5-1, the J gene TRBJ1-4, with D maybe TRBD1 (6 bases). CDR1 and CDR2 from the germline V gene are SGHRS and YFSETQ. This CDR3 region has 17 residues. Trimming pared 0 bases from V and 3 bases from J, leaving 15 bases between. The CDR3 here is CASSLDGGQWANEKLFF. CDR3 sequence (DNA): TGCGCCAGCAGCTTGGACGGTGGACAGTGGGCTAATGAAAAACTGTTTTTT.

This clonotype was seen at least ten times. The gene calls are TRBV5-5 and TRBJ2-5; 8 nucleotides align to TRBD2. The V gene end was trimmed by 3 bases and the J gene end by 4 bases; junction bases not matched to a gene: 5. The germline CDR1 and CDR2 sequences are SGHKS and YYEKEE (reference sequence). This CDR3 is built from 14 residues. The CDR3 loop reads CASSSGGVGETQYF. The CDR3 DNA follows: TGTGCCAGCAGCTCGGGGGGGGTGGGAGAGACCCAGTACTTC.

Of note for this clonotype: A read error may explain this, as a much larger clone is one base away. In DNA form, the CDR3 reads TGTGCCAGCAGCCGAGGACAGGGGGTCGAGCAGTACTTC. Translating gives CASSRGQGVEQYF. The chain is built from TRBV7-3 and TRBJ2-7; 10 bases map to TRBD1. V trimming: 5 bases; J trimming: 6 bases; junction bases outside the gene matches: 4. Germline-derived CDR1 and CDR2 are SGHTA and FQGTGA. This CDR3 is 13 amino acids long.